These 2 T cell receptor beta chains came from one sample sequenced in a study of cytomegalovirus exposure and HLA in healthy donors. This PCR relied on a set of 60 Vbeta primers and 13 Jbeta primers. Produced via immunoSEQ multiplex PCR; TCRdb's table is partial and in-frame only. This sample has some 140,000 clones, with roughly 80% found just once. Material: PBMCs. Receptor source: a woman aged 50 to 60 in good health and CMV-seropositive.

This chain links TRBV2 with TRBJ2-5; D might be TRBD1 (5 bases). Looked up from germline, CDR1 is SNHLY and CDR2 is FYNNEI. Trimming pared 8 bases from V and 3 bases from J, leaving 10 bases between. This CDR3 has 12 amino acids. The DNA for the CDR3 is TGTGCCAGCGCACAGGAAAAAGAGACCCAGTACTTC. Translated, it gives CASAQEKETQYF.

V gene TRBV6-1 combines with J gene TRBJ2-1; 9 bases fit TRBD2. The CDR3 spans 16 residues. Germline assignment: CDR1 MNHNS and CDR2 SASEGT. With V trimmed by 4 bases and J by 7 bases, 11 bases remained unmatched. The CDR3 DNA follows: TGTGCCAGCAGTGTGTGGGCGGGAGGGACCCCAAATGAGCAGTTCTTC. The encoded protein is CASSVWAGGTPNEQFF.